Below, 24 T cell receptor beta chains from the same sample are listed, as sequenced in a study of blood T cell repertoires in COVID-19. Sequencing used immunoSEQ multiplex PCR; TCRdb keeps in-frame clones, though not all of them. The table records approximately 200,000 clones, approximately 90% of them present only once. Sequenced sample: PBMCs or T cells enriched from blood (not recorded which). These receptors were obtained from a woman aged 25 to 39 who had recovered from COVID-19.

The genes are TRBV24-1 and TRBJ1-2; TRBD1 aligns across 7 bases. CDR1 and CDR2 (germline): KGHDR, SFDVKD. This CDR3 is 14 amino acids long. V lost 4 bases, J lost 8 bases, and 9 bases stayed unmatched. The DNA for the CDR3 is TGTGCCACCAGTGAGCCGACAGGGTCGGGAGGCTACACCTTC. Its translation: CATSEPTGSGGYTF.

The chain is built from TRBV5-1 and TRBJ2-7; weak D call: TRBD1 (6 bases). CDR1 SGHRS and CDR2 YFSETQ come from the germline V gene. CDR3 length: 14 residues. The V end lost 4 bases, the J end lost 0 bases, and 11 bases lay between the germline ends. CDR3 nucleotide sequence: TGCGCCAGCAGCCGGGACACTTCCTCCTACGAGCAGTACTTC. Translating it yields CASSRDTSSYEQYF.

The chain is built from TRBV19 and TRBJ1-1; D gene uncertain. CDR1 is LNHDA, CDR2 SQIVND, per germline (reference sequence). The germline V and J ends were trimmed by 3 bases and 0 bases, with 5 bases remaining between them. The length of the CDR3 is 13 residues. The DNA for the CDR3 is TGTGCCAGTAGTATCCAGATGAACACTGAAGCTTTCTTT. Translation: CASSIQMNTEAFF.

The CDR3 loop reads CASSYSGSGRKNIQYF. CDR3 coding DNA: TGTGCCAGCAGTTATTCGGGTAGCGGGAGGAAAAACATTCAGTACTTC. This chain joins TRBV6-5 and TRBJ2-4; 10 nucleotides align to TRBD2. Unmatched junction bases numbered 6, after V lost 3 bases and J lost 4 bases. This CDR3 is 16 amino acids long. CDR1 MNHEY and CDR2 SVGAGI come from the germline V gene.

The rearrangement links TRBV4-3 to TRBJ2-1; TRBD2 agrees at 7 bases. Germline V gives CDR1 LGHNA, CDR2 YSLEER. The V segment lost 0 bases and the J segment 3 bases; nucleotides outside the gene matches: 8. This CDR3 contains 17 residues. As DNA, the CDR3 is TGCGCCAGCAGCCAAGATCACCGGCTAGCGGTCTACAATGAGCAGTTCTTC. As protein: CASSQDHRLAVYNEQFF.

DNA for the CDR3: TGTGCCAGCAGCCCCCTAGGTCGGGAGCTGTTTTTT. Amino acids: CASSPLGRELFF. The rearrangement uses TRBV3-1 (or the pseudogene TRBV3-2) and TRBJ2-2; D is unclear. Germline loops: CDR1 LGHDT, CDR2 YNNKEL (reference sequence). The V gene lost 4 bases and the J gene lost 9 bases, with 9 bases spanning the gap. CDR3 length equals 12 residues.

Here the CDR3 reads CASSEDGGYYEQYF. The CDR3 nucleotides read TGTGCCAGCAGTGAAGACGGCGGCTACTACGAGCAGTACTTC. The J gene is TRBJ2-7, the V gene TRBV2, with D unclear. Germline loops: CDR1 SNHLY, CDR2 FYNNEI. The germline V and J ends were trimmed by 1 base and 3 bases, with 10 bases remaining between them. The CDR3 length is 14 residues.

The chain has TRBV2 and TRBJ2-7; 9 nucleotides line up with TRBD1. CDR1 and CDR2 from the germline V gene are SNHLY and FYNNEI. V shed 11 bases, J shed 2 bases, and the junction held 13 bases outside the gene matches. This CDR3 comprises 15 residues. CDR3 nucleotides: TGTGCCTGGAGGGCAGACAGGGGGGATCCCTACGAGCAGTACTTC. Its protein is CAWRADRGDPYEQYF.

The chain combines TRBV11-3 with TRBJ2-7; D remains ambiguous. Germline values: CDR1 SGHNT, CDR2 YENEEA. The CDR3 has 12 amino acids. Trimming took off 2 bases at V and 1 base at J, with 3 bases between the two ends. This CDR3 is CASSLTSYEQYF. CDR3 in DNA: TGTGCCAGCAGCTTAACATCCTACGAGCAGTACTTC.

The chain combines TRBV6-2 or TRBV6-3 with TRBJ2-1; 11 bases align to TRBD2. This CDR3 spans 15 amino acids. Germline assignment: CDR1 MNHEY and CDR2 SVGEGT. V dropped 6 bases and J dropped 2; count of bases not matched to a gene: 3. The CDR3 DNA follows: TGTGCCAGCAGCTTAGCGGGAGGGCCCTACAATGAGCAGTTCTTC. This sequence encodes CASSLAGGPYNEQFF.

The chain is built from TRBV28 and TRBJ1-5; D uncertain. The CDR3 has 12 amino acids. V gave up 4 bases and J gave up 6 bases, with 7 bases separating them. The germline CDR1 and CDR2 sequences are MDHEN and SYDVKM. CDR3 DNA sequence: TGTGCCAGCAGTTCGGGGTCTCAGCCCCAGCATTTT. It encodes CASSSGSQPQHF.

In regard to this clone: Other DNA sequences in the sample encode the same CDR3. V is TRBV9 and J is TRBJ1-3; D call uncertain. V lost 0 bases, J lost 0 bases, and 7 bases lay in between. Germline assignment: CDR1 SGDLS and CDR2 YYNGEE. The CDR3 has 15 amino acids. CDR3 in amino acids: CASSVDGSSGNTIYF. CDR3 in DNA: TGTGCCAGCAGCGTAGACGGGAGCTCTGGAAACACCATATATTTT.

The genes are TRBV7-3 and TRBJ2-2; 11 positions agree with TRBD1. Germline V gene sequence: CDR1 SGHTA, CDR2 FQGTGA. Trimming took 5 bases from V and 5 from J; bases not matched to a gene: 4. CDR3 length: 15 amino acids. CDR3 protein: CASSAGTGGTGELFF. CDR3 coding DNA: TGTGCCAGCAGCGCCGGGACAGGGGGGACCGGGGAGCTGTTTTTT.

The count of this clone is one. The V and J genes are TRBV6-2 or TRBV6-3 and TRBJ2-3, with a possible D match to TRBD1 (6 bases). CDR3 length equals 12 residues. The germline V gene has CDR1 MNHEY and CDR2 SVGEGT. Trimming took 5 bases from V and 5 from J, leaving 8 bases between them. The CDR3 region is CASSHRVDTQYF. In nucleotides, the CDR3 is TGTGCCAGCAGTCACAGGGTAGATACGCAGTATTTT.

This clone was found once. This chain uses TRBV5-1 with TRBJ2-1; D is perhaps TRBD2 (6 bases). The germline V gene has CDR1 SGHRS and CDR2 YFSETQ. This CDR3 comprises 15 residues. V lost 1 base to trimming and J lost 2 bases, with 10 bases between them. The CDR3 spells CASSLTGGTYNEQFF. The CDR3 region has the DNA TGCGCCAGCAGCTTGACAGGCGGGACCTACAATGAGCAGTTCTTC.

The chain recombines TRBV11-2 with TRBJ2-3; 11 bases map to TRBD2. With 2 bases clipped from V and 3 bases from J, the junction kept 7 bases outside the gene matches. The CDR3 consists of 17 residues. The germline V gene encodes CDR1 SGHAT and CDR2 FQNNGV. The CDR3 region is CASSLLYSGGATDTQYF. As DNA, the CDR3 is TGTGCCAGCAGCTTACTCTATAGCGGGGGGGCGACAGATACGCAGTATTTT.

V and J are TRBV19 and TRBJ1-6; TRBD1 is a possible D gene (6 bases). The V gene lost 6 bases and the J gene lost 6 bases, with 18 bases spanning the gap. CDR1 is LNHDA and CDR2 is SQIVND in the germline V gene (reference sequence). This CDR3 comprises 16 residues. The CDR3 loop is CASSSPPGHANSPLHF. CDR3 coding DNA: TGTGCCAGTAGCTCGCCTCCGGGACACGCTAATTCACCCCTCCACTTT.

The CDR3 reads CSVEDPRKSATINEQFF. For the CDR3, the DNA is TGCAGCGTTGAAGATCCCCGTAAGTCCGCAACTATCAATGAGCAGTTCTTC. The chain combines TRBV29-1 with TRBJ2-1; D unresolved. Deletions cut 0 bases from V and 6 bases from J, with 21 bases between. CDR3 size: 17 residues. Germline V lookup: CDR1 SQVTM, CDR2 ANQGSEA.

The chain carries TRBV20-1 and TRBJ1-3; D is perhaps TRBD1 (5 bases). CDR3 length equals 17 residues. CDR1 is DFQATT, CDR2 SNEGSKA, per germline (reference sequence). With 3 bases removed from V and 5 bases from J, the gap between germline ends came to 23 bases. For the CDR3, the DNA is TGCAGTGCTAGTAGGGTTGGGGCCAGGAGCCACCGAAACACCATATATTTT. Its translation is CSASRVGARSHRNTIYF.

This clone was seen only a few times. This sequence joins TRBV25-1 and TRBJ2-7; 7 nucleotides agree with TRBD1. The CDR3 length is 15 residues. Germline V gives CDR1 MGHDK, CDR2 SYGVNS. The V segment lost 3 bases and the J segment 3 bases; nucleotides outside the gene matches: 8. The CDR3 coding sequence is TGTGCCAGCAGTGACTCGGGACAGAGCCTCTACGAGCAGTACTTC. Its protein product is CASSDSGQSLYEQYF.

J is TRBJ1-1 and V is TRBV7-9, with D possibly matching TRBD1 (5 bases). V lost 5 bases to trimming and J lost 4 bases, with 11 bases between them. This CDR3 is 13 amino acids long. The V gene's germline CDR1 is SEHNR and CDR2 FQNEAQ (reference sequence). CDR3 in amino acids: CASSNGGGTEAFF. The CDR3 DNA reads as TGTGCCAGCAGCAACGGGGGGGGCACTGAAGCTTTCTTT.

This sequence joins TRBV5-1 and TRBJ1-1; 7 positions agree with TRBD1. This CDR3 has 15 amino acids. The V and J ends lost 0 bases and 4 bases, in that order; junction bases with no gene match: 6. In germline, CDR1 is SGHRS, CDR2 YFSETQ. Written as DNA, the CDR3 is TGCGCCAGCAGCTTGGTGGGACAGTTGCCCACTGAAGCTTTCTTT. Protein: CASSLVGQLPTEAFF.

The chain recombines TRBV30 with TRBJ2-5; 9 bases agree with TRBD2. The J segment lost 5 bases and the V segment lost 0 bases, leaving 10 bases of the junction unmatched. The length of the CDR3 is 16 residues. Germline CDR1 and CDR2: GTSNPN and SVGIG (reference sequence). CDR3 sequence (DNA): TGTGCCTGGAGTGTACCCCCCGCGGGAGGGTTTGAGACCCAGTACTTC. This encodes CAWSVPPAGGFETQYF.

In this sample, this clone turned up once. This rearrangement joins TRBV27 to TRBJ2-1, with 12 bases fitting TRBD2. There are 15 residues in the CDR3. Germline assignment: CDR1 MNHEY and CDR2 SMNVEV (reference sequence). Unmatched junction bases numbered 6, after V lost 6 bases and J lost 6 bases. This CDR3 is CASRRTSGEINEQFF. The CDR3 region has the DNA TGTGCCAGCAGGAGGACTAGCGGGGAAATCAATGAGCAGTTCTTC.